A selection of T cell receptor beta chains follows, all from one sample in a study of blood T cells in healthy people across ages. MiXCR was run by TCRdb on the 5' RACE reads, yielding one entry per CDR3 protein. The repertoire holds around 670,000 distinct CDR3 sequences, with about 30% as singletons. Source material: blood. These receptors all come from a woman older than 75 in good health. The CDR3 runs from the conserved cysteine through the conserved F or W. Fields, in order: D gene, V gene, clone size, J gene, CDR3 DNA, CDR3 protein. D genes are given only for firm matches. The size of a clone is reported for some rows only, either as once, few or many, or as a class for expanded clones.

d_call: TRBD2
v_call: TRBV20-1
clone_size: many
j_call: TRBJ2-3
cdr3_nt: TGCAGTGCTAGCCACGCGGGGGAAGGCGCAGATACGCAGTATTTT
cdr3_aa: CSASHAGEGADTQYF

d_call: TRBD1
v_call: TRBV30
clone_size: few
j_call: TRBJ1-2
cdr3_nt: TGTGCCTGGAGTCCGGGACAGCTTAACTATGGCTACACCTTC
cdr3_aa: CAWSPGQLNYGYTF

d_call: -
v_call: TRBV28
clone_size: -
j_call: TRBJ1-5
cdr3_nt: TGTGCCAGCAGTTTACCGGGGGGATGGAGTCAGCCCCAGCATTTT
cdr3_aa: CASSLPGGWSQPQHF

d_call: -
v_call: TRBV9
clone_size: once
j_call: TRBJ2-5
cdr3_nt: TGTGCCAGCAGCCCGCGGACGAAACAAGAGACCCAGTACTTC
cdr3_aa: CASSPRTKQETQYF

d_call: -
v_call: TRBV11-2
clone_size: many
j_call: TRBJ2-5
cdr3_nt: TGTGCCAGCACCGCCCTAGGGGTTCAAGAGACCCAGTACTTC
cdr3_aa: CASTALGVQETQYF

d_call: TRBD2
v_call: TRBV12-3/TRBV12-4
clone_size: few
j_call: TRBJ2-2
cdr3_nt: TGTGCCAGCAGCTTATCCGGGACTAGCAACACCGGGGAGCTGTTTTTT
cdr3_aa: CASSLSGTSNTGELFF

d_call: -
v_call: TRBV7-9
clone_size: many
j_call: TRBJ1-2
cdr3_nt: TGTGCCAGCAGCTTAAGGGGGGCTGTGGAAGGCTACACCTTC
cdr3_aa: CASSLRGAVEGYTF

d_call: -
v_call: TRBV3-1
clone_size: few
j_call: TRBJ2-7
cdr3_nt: TGTGCCAGCAGCCAACCGGGGGCCTACGAGCAGTACTTC
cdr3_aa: CASSQPGAYEQYF

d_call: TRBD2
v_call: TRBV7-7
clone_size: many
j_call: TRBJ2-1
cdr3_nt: TGTGCTAGCAGCTCCTTTAGCGGGGGCTCCTACAATGAGCAGTTCTTC
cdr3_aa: CASSSFSGGSYNEQFF

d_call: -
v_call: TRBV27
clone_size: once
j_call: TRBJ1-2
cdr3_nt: TGTGCCAGCAGTCTGCGACAAGGGCCTGTGGCTTACGGCTGCACCTTC
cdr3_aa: CASSLRQGPVAYGCTF

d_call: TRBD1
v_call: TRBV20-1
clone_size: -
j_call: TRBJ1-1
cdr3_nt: TGCAGTGCTGTCGAACAGACAGGGCGGACTGAAGCTTTCTTT
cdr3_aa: CSAVEQTGRTEAFF

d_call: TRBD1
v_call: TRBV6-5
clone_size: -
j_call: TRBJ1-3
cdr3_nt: TGTGCCAGCAACTACGCGACTTCAGGGGGCTCAGGAAACACCATATATTTT
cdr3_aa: CASNYATSGGSGNTIYF

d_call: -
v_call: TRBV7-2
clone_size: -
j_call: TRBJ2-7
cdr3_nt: TGTGCCAGCAGCTTAACCGGGACCGAGGGATACGAGCAGTACTTC
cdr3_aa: CASSLTGTEGYEQYF

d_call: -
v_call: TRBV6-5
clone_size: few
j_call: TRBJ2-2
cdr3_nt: TGTGCCAGCGGATCCCTAGGGGCCCGGGAGCTGTTTTTT
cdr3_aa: CASGSLGARELFF

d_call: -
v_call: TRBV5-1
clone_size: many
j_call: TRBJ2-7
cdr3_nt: TGCGCCAGCAGCCCACTCGGGGGCGCCTACGAGCAGTACTTC
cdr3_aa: CASSPLGGAYEQYF

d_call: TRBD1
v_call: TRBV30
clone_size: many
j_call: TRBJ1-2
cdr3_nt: TGTGCCTGGGACACAGGGGGCGCGGTGGGCTATGGCTACACCTTC
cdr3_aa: CAWDTGGAVGYGYTF

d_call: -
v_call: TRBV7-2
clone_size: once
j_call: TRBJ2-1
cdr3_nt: TGTGCCAGCAGCCAGAATGTCGGGAACAATGAGCAGTTCTTC
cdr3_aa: CASSQNVGNNEQFF

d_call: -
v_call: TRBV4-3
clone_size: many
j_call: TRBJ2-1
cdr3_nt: TGCGCCAGCAGCCAAGATGGCGGGAAGGGGAATGAGCAGTTCTTC
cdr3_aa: CASSQDGGKGNEQFF

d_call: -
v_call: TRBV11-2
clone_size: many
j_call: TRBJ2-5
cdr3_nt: TGTGCCAGCAGCTTCACCCAGGCTAAAGAGACCCAGTACTTC
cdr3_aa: CASSFTQAKETQYF

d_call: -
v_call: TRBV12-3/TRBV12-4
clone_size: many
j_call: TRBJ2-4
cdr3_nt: TGTGCCAGCCGACAGGCTAACGGGAACATTCAGTACTTC
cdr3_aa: CASRQANGNIQYF

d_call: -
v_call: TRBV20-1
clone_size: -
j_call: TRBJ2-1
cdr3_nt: TGCAGTGCTAGGGAGCTACGGAATGAGCAGTTCTTC
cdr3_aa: CSARELRNEQFF

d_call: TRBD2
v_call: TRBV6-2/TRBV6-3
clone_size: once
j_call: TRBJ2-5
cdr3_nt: TGTGCCAGCAGTTCCTGGGCTAGCGGGAGCAAAGAGACCCAGTACTTC
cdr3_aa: CASSSWASGSKETQYF

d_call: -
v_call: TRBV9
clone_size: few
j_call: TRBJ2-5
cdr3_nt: TGTGCCAGCAGCGTCGGGACATGGAAGGGGACCCAGTACTTC
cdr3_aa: CASSVGTWKGTQYF

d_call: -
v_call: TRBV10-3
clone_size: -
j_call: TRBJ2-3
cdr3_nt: TGTGCCATCACTAAATCGACAGGGACTAGCACAGATACGCAGTATTTT
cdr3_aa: CAITKSTGTSTDTQYF

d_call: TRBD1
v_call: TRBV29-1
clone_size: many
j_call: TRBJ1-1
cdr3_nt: TGCAGCGTTGTTCAGGGGGCCACTGAAGCTTTCTTT
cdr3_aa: CSVVQGATEAFF

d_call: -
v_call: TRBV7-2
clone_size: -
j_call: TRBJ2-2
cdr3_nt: TGTGCCAGCAGCTTCGGGTGGGGCGAAAACCCCAACACCGGGGAGCTGTTTTTT
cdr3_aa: CASSFGWGENPNTGELFF

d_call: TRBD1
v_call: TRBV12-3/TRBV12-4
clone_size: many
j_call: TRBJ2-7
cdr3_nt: TGTGCCAGCAGGAGGACAGGGCGATACGAGCAGTACTTC
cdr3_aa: CASRRTGRYEQYF

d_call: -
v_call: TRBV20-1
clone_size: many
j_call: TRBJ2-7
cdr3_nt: TGCAGTGCTAGAGCAAAGGCTAAGGAGACTAGCTACGAGCAGTACTTC
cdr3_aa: CSARAKAKETSYEQYF

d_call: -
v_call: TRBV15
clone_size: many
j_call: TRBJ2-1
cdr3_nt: TGTGCCACCAGCAGAGAGATGACGAGCGGATTAACCAATGAGCAGTTCTTC
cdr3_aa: CATSREMTSGLTNEQFF

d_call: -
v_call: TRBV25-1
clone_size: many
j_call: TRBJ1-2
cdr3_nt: TGTGCCAGCAGTGAGCCAGGGAAAGCTAACTATGGCTACACCTTC
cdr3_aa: CASSEPGKANYGYTF

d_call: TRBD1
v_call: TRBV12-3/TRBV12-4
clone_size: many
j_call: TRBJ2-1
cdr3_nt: TGTGCCAGCAGTTCCGGACAGGGAAGATACAATGAGCAGTTCTTC
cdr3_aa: CASSSGQGRYNEQFF

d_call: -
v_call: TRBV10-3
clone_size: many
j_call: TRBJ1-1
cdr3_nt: TGTGCCATCAGTCCGGACAGCCTGAACACTGAAGCTTTCTTT
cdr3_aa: CAISPDSLNTEAFF

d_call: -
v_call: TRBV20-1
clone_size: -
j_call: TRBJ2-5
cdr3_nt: TGCAGTGCTAGAGAGTTCTATATGCCCTCCCAAGAGACCCGGTACTTC
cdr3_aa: CSAREFYMPSQETRYF

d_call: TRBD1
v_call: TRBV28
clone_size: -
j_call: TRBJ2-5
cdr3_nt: TGTGCCAGCAGTTTTTTCAGGGGGCGCGGTTTTGGGTACTTC
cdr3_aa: CASSFFRGRGFGYF

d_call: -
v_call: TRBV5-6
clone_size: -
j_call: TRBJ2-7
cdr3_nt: TGTGCCAGCAGCTTATTACAGGGGGACTACAATGAGCAGTACTTC
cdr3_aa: CASSLLQGDYNEQYF

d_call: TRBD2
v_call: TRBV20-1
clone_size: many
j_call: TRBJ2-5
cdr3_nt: TGCAGTGCTAGCCGCCGGGGGGTACAGGAGACCCAGTACTTC
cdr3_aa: CSASRRGVQETQYF

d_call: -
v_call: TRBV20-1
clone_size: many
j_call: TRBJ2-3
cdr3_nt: TGCAGTGCTAGAACCTGGACGGCGCTCACAGATACGCAGTATTTT
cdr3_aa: CSARTWTALTDTQYF

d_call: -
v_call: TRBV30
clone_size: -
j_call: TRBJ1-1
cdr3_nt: TGTGCCTGGAGTGTACGGACCTCAGGCGTTGAAGCTTTCTTT
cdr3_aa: CAWSVRTSGVEAFF

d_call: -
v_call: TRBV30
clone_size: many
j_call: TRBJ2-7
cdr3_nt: TGTGCCTGGAGTGTACTTGGCGGAGTGGGGCAGTACTTC
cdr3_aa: CAWSVLGGVGQYF

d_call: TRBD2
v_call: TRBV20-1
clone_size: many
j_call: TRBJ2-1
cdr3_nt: TGCAGTGCTAGAGACTCCGGAACCGGGACTAGCCATGTCGATGAGCAGTTCTTC
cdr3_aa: CSARDSGTGTSHVDEQFF

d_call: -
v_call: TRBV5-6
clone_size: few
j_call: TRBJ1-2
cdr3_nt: TGTGCCAGCAGCCCGATACTCTCAGCTACCCGTATGGGGATCTATGGCTACACCTTC
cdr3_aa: CASSPILSATRMGIYGYTF

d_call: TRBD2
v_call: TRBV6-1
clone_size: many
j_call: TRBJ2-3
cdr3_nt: TGTGCCAGCAGTGAAGCGGTTTCGGGGGGGGCCGCCCCAGATACGCAGTATTTT
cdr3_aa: CASSEAVSGGAAPDTQYF

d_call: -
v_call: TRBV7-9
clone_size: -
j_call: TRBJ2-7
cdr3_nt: TGTGCCAGCAGCTTAGGTCTAGCCACCTACAATGAGCAGTACTTC
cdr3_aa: CASSLGLATYNEQYF

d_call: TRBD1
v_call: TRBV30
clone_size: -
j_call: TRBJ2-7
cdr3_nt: TGTGCCTGGAGTGTGTCAATGATGGGGACAGGGGCTACGTACGAGCAGTACTTC
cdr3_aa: CAWSVSMMGTGATYEQYF

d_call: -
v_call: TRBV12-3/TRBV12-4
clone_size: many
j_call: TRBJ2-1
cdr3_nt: TGTGCCACCTTAAGGCGAGGAGAGCAGTTCTTC
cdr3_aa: CATLRRGEQFF

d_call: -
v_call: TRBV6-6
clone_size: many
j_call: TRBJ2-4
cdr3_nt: TGTGCCAGCAGTTACCCACAGGGTGACAAAAACATTCAGTACTTC
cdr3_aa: CASSYPQGDKNIQYF

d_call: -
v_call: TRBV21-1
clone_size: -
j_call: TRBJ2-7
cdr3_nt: TGTGCCAGCAGCAGGAGGGTTTCGGTCCACGTGCAGTACTTC
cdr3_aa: CASSRRVSVHVQYF

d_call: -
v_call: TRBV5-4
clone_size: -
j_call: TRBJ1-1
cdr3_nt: TGTGCCAGCAGCTTGAGACAGGTGTTGAACACTGAAGCTTTCTTT
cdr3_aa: CASSLRQVLNTEAFF

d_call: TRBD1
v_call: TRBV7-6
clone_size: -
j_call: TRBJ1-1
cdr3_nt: TGTGCCAGCAGCACCCGGACAGGGGGGACCACTGAAGCTTTCTTT
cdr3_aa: CASSTRTGGTTEAFF

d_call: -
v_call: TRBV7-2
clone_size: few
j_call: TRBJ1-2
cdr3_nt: TGTGCCAGCAGCTTAGGGCCGGAAGGGACTTCCACCTTC
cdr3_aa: CASSLGPEGTSTF

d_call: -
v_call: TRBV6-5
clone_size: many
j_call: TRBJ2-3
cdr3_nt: TGTGCCAGTGGTGGTTACGGAGGGGGCACAGATACGCAGTATTTT
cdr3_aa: CASGGYGGGTDTQYF

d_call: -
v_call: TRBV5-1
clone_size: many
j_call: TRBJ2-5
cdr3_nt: TGCGCCAGCAGCTTGGGGCGTGGGAGACGGGAAGAGACCCAGTACTTC
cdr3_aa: CASSLGRGRREETQYF

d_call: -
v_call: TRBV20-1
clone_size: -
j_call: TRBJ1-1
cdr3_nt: TGCAGTGCTAGATCGACAGCGGGATCTGAAGCTTTCTTT
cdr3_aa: CSARSTAGSEAFF

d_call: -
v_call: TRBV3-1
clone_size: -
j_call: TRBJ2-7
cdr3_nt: TGTGCCAGCAGCCCGGATTCACTCCTCCAGCAGTACTTC
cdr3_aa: CASSPDSLLQQYF

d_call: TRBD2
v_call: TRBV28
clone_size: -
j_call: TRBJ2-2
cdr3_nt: TGTGCCAGCAGTTTTAACGGGAGGACCGGGGAGCTGTTTTTT
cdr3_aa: CASSFNGRTGELFF